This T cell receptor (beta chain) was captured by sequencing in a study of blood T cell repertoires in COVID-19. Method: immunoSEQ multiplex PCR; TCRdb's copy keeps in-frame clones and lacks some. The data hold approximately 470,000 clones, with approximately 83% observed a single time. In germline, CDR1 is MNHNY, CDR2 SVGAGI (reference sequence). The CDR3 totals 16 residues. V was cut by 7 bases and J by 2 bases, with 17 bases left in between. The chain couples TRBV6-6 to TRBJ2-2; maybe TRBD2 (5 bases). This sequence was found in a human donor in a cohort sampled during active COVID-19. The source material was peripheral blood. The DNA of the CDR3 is TGTGCCAGCATCTTCTTCGCCCGGGATAACACCGGGGAGCTGTTTTTT. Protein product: CASIFFARDNTGELFF.